The 3 T cell receptor beta chains below all came from one sample that was sequenced in a study of identical twins. TCRdb re-called the 5' RACE reads with MiXCR, one entry per CDR3 protein. This sample carries around 1.7 million distinct CDR3 sequences, roughly 35% of them seen once, and the ten largest clones take about 0.25%. Sequenced material: cord blood. These receptors came from a newborn girl in good health.

This sequence joins TRBV20-1 and TRBJ2-1; 7 bases map to TRBD1. Germline lookup yields CDR1 DFQATT and CDR2 SNEGSKA (reference sequence). CDR3 size: 14 residues. After removal of 6 bases from V and 0 bases from J, the junction contained 5 bases not matched to a gene. CDR3 amino acids: CSATRQGSYNEQFF. The CDR3 region has the DNA TGCAGTGCCACACGACAGGGCTCCTACAATGAGCAGTTCTTC.

The chain is built from TRBV7-9 and TRBJ2-5; D is perhaps TRBD2 (6 bases). Germline values: CDR1 SEHNR, CDR2 FQNEAQ (reference sequence). This CDR3 is 14 amino acids long. V was pared by 1 base and J by 4 bases, with 10 bases between. The CDR3: CASSLELAAETQYF. CDR3 DNA sequence: TGTGCCAGCAGCTTAGAACTAGCAGCAGAGACCCAGTACTTC.

A note on this clonotype: A much more abundant neighbour one base away suggests this may be a read error. The chain uses TRBV10-3 and TRBJ2-3, with no clear D. Looked up from germline, CDR1 is ENHRY and CDR2 is SYGVKD. The CDR3 consists of 14 residues. CDR3 in amino acids: CAIRDPTSTDTQSF. DNA of the CDR3: TGTGCCATCAGAGACCCGACCAGCACAGATACGCAGTCTTTT.